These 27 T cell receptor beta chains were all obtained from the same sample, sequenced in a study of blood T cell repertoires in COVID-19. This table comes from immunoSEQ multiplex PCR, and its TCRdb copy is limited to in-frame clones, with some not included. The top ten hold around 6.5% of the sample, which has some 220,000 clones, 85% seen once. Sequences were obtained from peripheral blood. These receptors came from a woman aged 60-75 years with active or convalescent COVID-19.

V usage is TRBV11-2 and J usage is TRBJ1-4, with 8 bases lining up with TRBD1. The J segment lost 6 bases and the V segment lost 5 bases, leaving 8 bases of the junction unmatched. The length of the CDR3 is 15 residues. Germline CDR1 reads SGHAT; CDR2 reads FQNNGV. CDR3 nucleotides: TGTGCCAGCAGCCCCTGGGACAGGCTCCATGAAAAACTGTTTTTT. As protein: CASSPWDRLHEKLFF.

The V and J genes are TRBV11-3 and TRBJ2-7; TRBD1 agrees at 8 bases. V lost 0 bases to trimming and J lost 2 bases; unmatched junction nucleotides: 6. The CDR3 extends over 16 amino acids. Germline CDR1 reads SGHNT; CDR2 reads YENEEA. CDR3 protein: CASSLDWRTGPYEQYV. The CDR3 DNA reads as TGTGCCAGCAGCTTAGACTGGCGGACAGGGCCCTACGAGCAGTACGTC.

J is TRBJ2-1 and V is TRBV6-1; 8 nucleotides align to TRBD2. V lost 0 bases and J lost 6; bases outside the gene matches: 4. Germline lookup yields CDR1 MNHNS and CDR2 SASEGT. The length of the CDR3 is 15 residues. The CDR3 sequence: CASSEAGLAGNEQFF. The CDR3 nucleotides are TGTGCCAGCAGTGAAGCAGGGCTAGCGGGCAATGAGCAGTTCTTC.

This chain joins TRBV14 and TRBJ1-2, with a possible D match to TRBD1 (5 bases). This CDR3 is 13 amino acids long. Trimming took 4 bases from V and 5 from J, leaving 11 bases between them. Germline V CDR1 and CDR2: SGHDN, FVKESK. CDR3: CASSRGRVYGYTF. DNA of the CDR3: TGTGCCAGCAGCCGAGGCAGGGTGTATGGCTACACCTTC.

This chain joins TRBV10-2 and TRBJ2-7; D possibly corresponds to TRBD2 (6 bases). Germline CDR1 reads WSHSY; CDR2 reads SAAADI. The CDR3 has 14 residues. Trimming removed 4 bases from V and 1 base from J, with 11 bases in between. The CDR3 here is CASSVAGPSYEQYF. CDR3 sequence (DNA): TGCGCCAGCAGTGTTGCGGGACCGTCCTACGAGCAGTACTTC.

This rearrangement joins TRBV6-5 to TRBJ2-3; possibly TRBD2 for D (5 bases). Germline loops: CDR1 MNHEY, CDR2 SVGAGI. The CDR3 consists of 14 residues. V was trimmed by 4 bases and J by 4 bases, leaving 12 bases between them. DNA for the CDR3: TGTGCCAGCAGTTCCGGGATGGTCGCAGATACGCAGTATTTT. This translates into CASSSGMVADTQYF.

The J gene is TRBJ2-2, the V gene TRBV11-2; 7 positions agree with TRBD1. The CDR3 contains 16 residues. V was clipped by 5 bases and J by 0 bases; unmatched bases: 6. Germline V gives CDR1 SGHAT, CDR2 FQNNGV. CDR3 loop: CASSPRDSPNTGELFF. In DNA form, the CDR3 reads TGTGCCAGCAGCCCTAGGGACAGCCCGAACACCGGGGAGCTGTTTTTT.

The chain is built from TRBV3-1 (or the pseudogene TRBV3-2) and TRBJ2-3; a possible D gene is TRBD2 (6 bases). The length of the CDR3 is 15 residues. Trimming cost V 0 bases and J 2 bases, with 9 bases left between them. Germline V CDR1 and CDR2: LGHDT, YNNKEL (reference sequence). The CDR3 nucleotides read TGTGCCAGCAGCCAAGATTCGGGACTCACAGATACGCAGTATTTT. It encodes CASSQDSGLTDTQYF.

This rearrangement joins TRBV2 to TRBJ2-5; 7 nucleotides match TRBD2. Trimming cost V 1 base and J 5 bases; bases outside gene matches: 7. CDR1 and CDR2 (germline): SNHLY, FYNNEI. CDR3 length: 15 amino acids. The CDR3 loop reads CASSEVAGVGETQYF. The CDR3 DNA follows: TGTGCCAGCAGTGAAGTGGCGGGGGTCGGGGAGACCCAGTACTTC. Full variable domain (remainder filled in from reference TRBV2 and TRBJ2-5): EPEVTQTPSHQVTQMGQEVILRCVPISNHLYFYWYRQILGQKVEFLVSFYNNEISEKSEIFDDQFSVERPDGSNFTLKIRSTKLEDSAMYFCASSEVAGVGETQYFGPGTRLLVL.

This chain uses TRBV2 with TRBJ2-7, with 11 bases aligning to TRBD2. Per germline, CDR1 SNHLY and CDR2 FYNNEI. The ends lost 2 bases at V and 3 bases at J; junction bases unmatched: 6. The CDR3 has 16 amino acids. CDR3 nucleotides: TGTGCCAGCAGTGAACATAGCGGGAGGGGGATCTACGAGCAGTACTTC. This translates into CASSEHSGRGIYEQYF.

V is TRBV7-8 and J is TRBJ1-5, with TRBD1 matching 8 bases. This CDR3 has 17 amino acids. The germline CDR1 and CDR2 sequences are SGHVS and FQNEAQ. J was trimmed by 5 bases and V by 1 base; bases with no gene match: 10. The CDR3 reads CASSLGGRAGGHQPQHF. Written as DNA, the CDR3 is TGTGCCAGCAGCTTAGGGGGGCGGGCAGGGGGCCATCAGCCCCAGCATTTT.

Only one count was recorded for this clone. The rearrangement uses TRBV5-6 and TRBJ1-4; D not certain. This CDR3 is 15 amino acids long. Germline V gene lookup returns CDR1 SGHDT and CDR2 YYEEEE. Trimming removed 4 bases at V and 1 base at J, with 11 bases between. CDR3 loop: CASSLTPGTNEKLFF. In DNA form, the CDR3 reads TGTGCCAGCAGCCTGACCCCAGGAACTAATGAAAAACTGTTTTTT.

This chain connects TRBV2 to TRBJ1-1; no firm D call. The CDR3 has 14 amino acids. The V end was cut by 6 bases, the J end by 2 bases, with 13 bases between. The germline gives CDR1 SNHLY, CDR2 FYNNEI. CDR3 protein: CASSVTEINTEAFF. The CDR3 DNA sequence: TGTGCCAGCAGCGTTACTGAAATTAACACTGAAGCTTTCTTT.

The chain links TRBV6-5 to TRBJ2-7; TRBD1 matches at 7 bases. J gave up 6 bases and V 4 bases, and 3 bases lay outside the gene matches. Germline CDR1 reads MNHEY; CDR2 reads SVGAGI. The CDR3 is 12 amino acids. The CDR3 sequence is CASSSTGLEQYV. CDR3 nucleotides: TGTGCCAGCAGTTCGACAGGGCTCGAGCAGTACGTC.

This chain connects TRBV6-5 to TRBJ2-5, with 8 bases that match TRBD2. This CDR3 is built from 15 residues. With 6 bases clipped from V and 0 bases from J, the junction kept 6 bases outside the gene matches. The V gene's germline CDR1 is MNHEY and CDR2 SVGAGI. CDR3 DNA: TGTGCCAGCAGAAGGGCGGGAGGAGACCAAGAGACCCAGTACTTC. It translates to CASRRAGGDQETQYF.

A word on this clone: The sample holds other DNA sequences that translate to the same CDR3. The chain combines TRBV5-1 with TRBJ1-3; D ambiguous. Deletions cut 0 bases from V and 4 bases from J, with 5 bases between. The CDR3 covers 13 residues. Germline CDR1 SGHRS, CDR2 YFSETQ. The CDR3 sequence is CASSLDTGNTIYF. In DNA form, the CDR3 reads TGCGCCAGCAGCTTGGATACAGGAAACACCATATATTTT.

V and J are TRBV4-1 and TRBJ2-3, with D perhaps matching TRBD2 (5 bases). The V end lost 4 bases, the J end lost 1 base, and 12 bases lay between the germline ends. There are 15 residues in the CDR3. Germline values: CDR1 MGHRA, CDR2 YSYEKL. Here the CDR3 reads CASSPGLARTDTQYF. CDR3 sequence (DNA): TGCGCCAGCAGCCCCGGGTTAGCGCGCACAGATACGCAGTATTTT.

The CDR3 loop reads CASSLFGGVANYGYTF. The CDR3 nucleotides read TGTGCCAGCAGTTTATTCGGGGGGGTGGCTAACTATGGCTACACCTTC. The V and J genes are TRBV28 and TRBJ1-2, with a tentative D call TRBD1 (5 bases). V shed 1 base and J shed 0 bases, with 12 bases lying between them. The CDR3 totals 16 residues. Germline CDR1 reads MDHEN; CDR2 reads SYDVKM.

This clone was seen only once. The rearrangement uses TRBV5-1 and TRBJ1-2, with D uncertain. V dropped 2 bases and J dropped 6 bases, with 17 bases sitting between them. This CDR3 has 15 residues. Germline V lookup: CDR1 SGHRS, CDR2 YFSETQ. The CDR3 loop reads CASSLSVPRSNGYTF. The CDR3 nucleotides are TGCGCCAGCAGCTTAAGTGTTCCCAGAAGTAATGGCTACACCTTC.

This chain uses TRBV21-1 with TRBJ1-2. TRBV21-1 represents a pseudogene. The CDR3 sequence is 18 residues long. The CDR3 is CASSKDGNQQERDRGYTF. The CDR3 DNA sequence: TGTGCCAGCAGCAAAGACGGGAACCAACAGGAGCGGGATCGTGGCTACACCTTC.

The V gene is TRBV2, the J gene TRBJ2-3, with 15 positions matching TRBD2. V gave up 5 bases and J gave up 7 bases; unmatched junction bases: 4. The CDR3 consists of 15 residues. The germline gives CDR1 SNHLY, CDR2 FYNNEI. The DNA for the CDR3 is TGTGCCAGCAGTTGGACTAGCGGGGGGGCGAATACGCAGTATTTT. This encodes CASSWTSGGANTQYF.

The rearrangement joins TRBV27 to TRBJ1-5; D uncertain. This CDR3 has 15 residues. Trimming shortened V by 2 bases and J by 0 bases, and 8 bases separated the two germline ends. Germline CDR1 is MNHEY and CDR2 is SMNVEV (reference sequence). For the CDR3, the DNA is TGTGCCAGCAGTTTAAGAGCTTATAGCAATCAGCCCCAGCATTTT. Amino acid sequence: CASSLRAYSNQPQHF.

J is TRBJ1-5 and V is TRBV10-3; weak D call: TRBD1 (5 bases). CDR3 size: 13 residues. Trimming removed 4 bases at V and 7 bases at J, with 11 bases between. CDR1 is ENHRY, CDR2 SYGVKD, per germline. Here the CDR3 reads CAISAGQGQPQHF. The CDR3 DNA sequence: TGTGCCATCAGTGCAGGGCAGGGCCAGCCCCAGCATTTT.

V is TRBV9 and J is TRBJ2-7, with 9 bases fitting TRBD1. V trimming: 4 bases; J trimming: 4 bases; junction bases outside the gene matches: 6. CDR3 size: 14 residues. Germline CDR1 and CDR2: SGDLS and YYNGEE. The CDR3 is CASSPRDRGYEQYF. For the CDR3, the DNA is TGTGCCAGCAGCCCTCGAGACAGGGGGTACGAGCAGTACTTC.

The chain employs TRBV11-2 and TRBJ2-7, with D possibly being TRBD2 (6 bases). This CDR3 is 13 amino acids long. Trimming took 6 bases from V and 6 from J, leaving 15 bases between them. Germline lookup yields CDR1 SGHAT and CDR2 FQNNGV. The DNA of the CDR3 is TGTGCCAGCAGTTTCCTGGGGGGAACCGAGCAGTACGTC. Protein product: CASSFLGGTEQYV.

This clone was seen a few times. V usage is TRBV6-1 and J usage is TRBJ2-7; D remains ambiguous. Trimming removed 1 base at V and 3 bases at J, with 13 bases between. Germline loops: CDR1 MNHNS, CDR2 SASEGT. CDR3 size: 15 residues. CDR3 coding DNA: TGTGCCAGCAGTGAAGGCTCTACCTACCTCTACGAGCAGTACTTC. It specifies CASSEGSTYLYEQYF.

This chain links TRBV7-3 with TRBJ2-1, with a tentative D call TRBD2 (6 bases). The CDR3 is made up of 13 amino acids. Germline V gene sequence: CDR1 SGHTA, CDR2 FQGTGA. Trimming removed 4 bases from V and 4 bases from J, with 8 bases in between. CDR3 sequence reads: CASSSGLYNEQFF. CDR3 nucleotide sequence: TGTGCCAGCAGCTCGGGACTGTACAATGAGCAGTTCTTC.